This entry lists 5 T cell receptor beta chains sequenced from one sample in a study of shared clonotypes between healthy human individuals. Produced via immunoSEQ multiplex PCR; TCRdb's table is partial and in-frame only. The sample records a few million clones, 90% to 95% being singletons. Material for sequencing was naive CD4+ T cells from PBMCs. Stated subset: CD45RA+ positively selected. Receptors originate from a man between 18 and 35 years old in good health. Some clones in this sample may be carry-over from other donors' samples.

This clone was found a few times. The V call is TRBV2, the J call TRBJ1-2, with 7 nucleotides matching TRBD1. The germline V gene encodes CDR1 SNHLY and CDR2 FYNNEI. J was trimmed by 7 bases and V by 4 bases; bases with no gene match: 9. CDR3 length equals 14 residues. CDR3 sequence: CASSGEVTGSGYTF. CDR3 in DNA: TGTGCCAGCAGTGGAGAGGTGACAGGGAGTGGCTACACCTTC. Using reference TRBV2 and TRBJ1-2 for the parts outside the CDR3, the full variable domain is EPEVTQTPSHQVTQMGQEVILRCVPISNHLYFYWYRQILGQKVEFLVSFYNNEISEKSEIFDDQFSVERPDGSNFTLKIRSTKLEDSAMYFCASSGEVTGSGYTFGSGTRLTVV.

This sequence joins TRBV7-3 and TRBJ1-2, with D possibly TRBD1 on 6 matching bases. This CDR3 comprises 14 residues. Looked up from germline, CDR1 is SGHTA and CDR2 is FQGTGA. Deletions cut 1 base from V and 4 bases from J, with 10 bases between. CDR3 protein: CASSLIGQSYGYTF. CDR3 bases: TGTGCCAGCAGCTTAATTGGACAGAGCTATGGCTACACCTTC.

V is TRBV14 and J is TRBJ2-3, with TRBD2 identical over 10 bases. CDR3 length equals 17 residues. Germline CDR1 reads SGHDN; CDR2 reads FVKESK. J gave up 6 bases and V 0 bases, and 9 bases lay outside the gene matches. The DNA of the CDR3 is TGTGCCAGCAGCCAAGATCGGACTAGCGGACCCCTTGATACGCAGTATTTT. Translation: CASSQDRTSGPLDTQYF.

The count of this clone is one. The chain has TRBV18 and TRBJ2-5; D gene uncertain. From germline, CDR1 is KGHSH and CDR2 LQKENI. This CDR3 region has 14 residues. Trimming left V 3 bases short and J 5 bases short, with 13 bases between. The CDR3 sequence is CASSPASDAETQYF. The CDR3 DNA is TGTGCCAGCTCACCGGCATCGGATGCGGAGACCCAGTACTTC.

V and J are TRBV7-9 and TRBJ1-1; TRBD1 agrees at 7 bases. The J segment lost 3 bases and the V segment lost 2 bases, leaving 6 bases of the junction unmatched. This CDR3 is built from 15 residues. CDR1 and CDR2 (germline): SEHNR, FQNEAQ (reference sequence). CDR3 in DNA: TGTGCCAGCAGCTTAATGAGCAGGGGGGACACTGAAGCTTTCTTT. Protein: CASSLMSRGDTEAFF.